This TCR beta chain derives from a study of cytomegalovirus exposure and HLA in healthy donors. With 60 Vbeta and 13 Jbeta primers, the PCR was carried out. Only in-frame clones appear in the TCRdb table, and some are missing; sequencing was by immunoSEQ multiplex PCR. This sample has around 130,000 clones, with 77% found just once. Deletions cut 2 bases from V and 8 bases from J, with 15 bases between. Per germline, CDR1 GTSNPN and CDR2 SVGIG (reference sequence). The CDR3 loop spans 13 amino acids. The sequencing input was PBMCs. The chain has TRBV30 and TRBJ1-1; D is unclear. The origin of this receptor is a woman in her sixties in good health and CMV-seronegative. CDR3 in amino acids: CAWSRRPTAEAFF. DNA of the CDR3: TGTGCCTGGAGTAGGAGGCCCACTGCCGAAGCTTTCTTT.